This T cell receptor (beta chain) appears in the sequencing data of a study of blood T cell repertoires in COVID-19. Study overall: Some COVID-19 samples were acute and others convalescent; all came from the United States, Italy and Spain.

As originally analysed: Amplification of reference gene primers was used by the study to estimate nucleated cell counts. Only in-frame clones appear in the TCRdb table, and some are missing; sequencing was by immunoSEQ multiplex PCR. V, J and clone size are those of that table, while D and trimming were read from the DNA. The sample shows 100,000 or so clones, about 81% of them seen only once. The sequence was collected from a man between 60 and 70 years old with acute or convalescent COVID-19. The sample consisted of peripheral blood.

CDR3 sequence: CASTSLGGANTGELFF. The CDR3 nucleotides read TGTGCCAGCACCTCCCTTGGGGGGGCGAACACCGGGGAGCTGTTTTTT. The rearrangement links TRBV3-1 (or the pseudogene TRBV3-2) to TRBJ2-2, with 7 bases that match TRBD2. J gave up 0 bases and V 7 bases, and 8 bases lay outside the gene matches. The V gene's germline CDR1 is LGHDT and CDR2 YNNKEL (reference sequence). CDR3 size: 16 residues.